The T cell receptor beta chain described here comes from a study of T-cell reconstitution after alpha-beta-depleted transplantation in children. Unique molecular identifiers were incorporated into the prepared TCRbeta library. TCRdb analysed the PCR reads with MiXCR anew, one entry per CDR3 protein. The repertoire has around 300,000 distinct CDR3 sequences, over 7.5% of them found once; the top ten carry 8.5% to 9.5%. Many counts were recorded for this clonotype. Its antigen remains unknown. The study, taken as a whole, reports: By one year post-transplant, T-cell counts and diversity largely arose from T cells that were newly produced. Several hundred graft clones that had expanded were reportedly the source of alpha-beta T cells about two months after transplant.

The CDR3 is 14 residues long. CDR1 is SGHRS, CDR2 YFSETQ, per germline. Between the trimmed V and J ends, which lost 1 base and 5 bases, there was a span of 12 bases. This TCR came from a female patient aged 2 to 10 who had a stem cell transplant for Fanconi anemia, so the T cells may come from the graft donor. Sequences were derived from peripheral blood, sampled 360 days after TCRalphabeta/CD19-depleted stem cell transplant. This chain links TRBV5-1 with TRBJ2-5, with D perhaps matching TRBD1 (7 bases). Here the CDR3 DNA reads TGCGCCAGCAGCTTGAGCCAGGGGGGCGAGACCCAGTACTTC. Amino acids: CASSLSQGGETQYF.